The clone carrying this TCR beta chain is deemed medium-sized. Its antigen remains unknown. MiXCR was used by TCRdb to re-call the PCR reads. The data hold approximately 26,000 clones, with over 10% observed a single time. No patient received treatment before thyroid surgery. The record originates from a study of metastatic and nonmetastatic thyroid tumors. General study results and limits: TCR beta diversity was reportedly significantly higher in malignant thyroid tumors than benign nodules, in blood and tumor.

The CDR3 loop spans 15 amino acids. Germline CDR1 and CDR2: DFQATT and SNEGSKA (reference sequence). V shed 4 bases and J 0 bases; nucleotides not matched to a gene: 7. The receptor was isolated from a female donor with papillary thyroid cancer or a benign thyroid nodule (not recorded which). Some clones in this sample may be carry-over from other donors' samples. The J gene is TRBJ1-2, the V gene TRBV20-1, with 8 bases aligning to TRBD1. The sample comprised blood. CDR3 protein: CSATQGARTNYGYTF. In DNA, the CDR3 is TGCAGTGCTACCCAGGGGGCGCGAACTAACTATGGCTACACCTTC.